This T cell receptor beta chain was identified in a study of blood T cell repertoires in COVID-19. Some clones are missing from TCRdb's copy, which holds only in-frame ones; the method was immunoSEQ multiplex PCR. The top ten hold around 1.9% of the sample, which has roughly 280,000 clones, roughly 86% seen once. V lost 1 base and J lost 4, with 15 bases in between. Germline V gene sequence: CDR1 SGHVS, CDR2 FQNEAQ. The CDR3 is made up of 16 amino acids. Recovery meant two consecutive negative NP/OP PCR tests, professional clearance, or resolved symptoms. The chain employs TRBV7-8 and TRBJ2-3; the D gene is possibly TRBD1 (6 bases). Source material: PBMCs or T cells enriched from blood (not recorded which). The sequence was obtained from a woman aged 55-69 years who had recovered from COVID-19. CDR3 residues: CASSLVGHSLADTQYF. DNA of the CDR3: TGTGCCAGCAGCTTAGTGGGACATTCGTTGGCAGATACGCAGTATTTT.